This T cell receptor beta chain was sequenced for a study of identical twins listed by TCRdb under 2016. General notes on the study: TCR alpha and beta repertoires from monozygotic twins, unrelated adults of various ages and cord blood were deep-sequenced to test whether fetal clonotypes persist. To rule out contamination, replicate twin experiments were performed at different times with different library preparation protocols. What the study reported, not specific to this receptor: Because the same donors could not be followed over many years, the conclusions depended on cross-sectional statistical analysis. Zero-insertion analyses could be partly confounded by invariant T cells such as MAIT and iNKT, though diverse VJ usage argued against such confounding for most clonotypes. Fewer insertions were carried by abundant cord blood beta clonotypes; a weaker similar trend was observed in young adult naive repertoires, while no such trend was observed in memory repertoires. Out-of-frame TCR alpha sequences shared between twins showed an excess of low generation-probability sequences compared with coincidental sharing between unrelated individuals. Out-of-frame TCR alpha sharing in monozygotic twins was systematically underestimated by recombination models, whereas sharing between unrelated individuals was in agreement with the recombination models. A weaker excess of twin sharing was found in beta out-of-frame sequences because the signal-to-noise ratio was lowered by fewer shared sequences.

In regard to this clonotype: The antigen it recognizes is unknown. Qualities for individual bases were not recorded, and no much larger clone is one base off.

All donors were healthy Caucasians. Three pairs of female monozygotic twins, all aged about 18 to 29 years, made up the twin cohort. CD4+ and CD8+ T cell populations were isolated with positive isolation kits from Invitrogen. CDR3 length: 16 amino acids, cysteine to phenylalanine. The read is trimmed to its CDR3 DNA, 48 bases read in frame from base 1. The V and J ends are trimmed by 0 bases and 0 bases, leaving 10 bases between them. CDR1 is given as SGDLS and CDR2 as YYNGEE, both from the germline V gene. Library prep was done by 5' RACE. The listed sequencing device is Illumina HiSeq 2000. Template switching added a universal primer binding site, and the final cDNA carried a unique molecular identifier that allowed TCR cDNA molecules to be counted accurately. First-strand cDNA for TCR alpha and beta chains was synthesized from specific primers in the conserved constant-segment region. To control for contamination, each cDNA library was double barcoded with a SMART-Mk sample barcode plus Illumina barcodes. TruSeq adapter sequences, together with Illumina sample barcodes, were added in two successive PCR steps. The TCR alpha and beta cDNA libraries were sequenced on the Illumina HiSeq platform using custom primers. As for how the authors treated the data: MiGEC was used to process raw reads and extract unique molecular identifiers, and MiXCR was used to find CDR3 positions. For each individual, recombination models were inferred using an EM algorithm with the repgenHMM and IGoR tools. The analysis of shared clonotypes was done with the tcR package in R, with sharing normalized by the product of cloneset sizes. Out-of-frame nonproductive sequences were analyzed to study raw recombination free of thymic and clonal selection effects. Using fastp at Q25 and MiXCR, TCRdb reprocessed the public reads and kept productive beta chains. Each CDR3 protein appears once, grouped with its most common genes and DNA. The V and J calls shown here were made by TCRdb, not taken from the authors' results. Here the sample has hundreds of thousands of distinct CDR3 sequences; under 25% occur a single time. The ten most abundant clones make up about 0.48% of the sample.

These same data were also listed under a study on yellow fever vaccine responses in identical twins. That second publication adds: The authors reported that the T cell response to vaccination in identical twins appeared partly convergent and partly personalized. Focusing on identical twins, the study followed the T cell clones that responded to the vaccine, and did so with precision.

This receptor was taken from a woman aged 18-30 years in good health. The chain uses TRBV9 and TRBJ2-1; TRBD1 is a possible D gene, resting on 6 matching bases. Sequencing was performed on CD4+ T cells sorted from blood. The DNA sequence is TGTGCCAGCAGCGTAGGACAGGACCCCTCCTACAATGAGCAGTTCTTC. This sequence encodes CASSVGQDPSYNEQFF.